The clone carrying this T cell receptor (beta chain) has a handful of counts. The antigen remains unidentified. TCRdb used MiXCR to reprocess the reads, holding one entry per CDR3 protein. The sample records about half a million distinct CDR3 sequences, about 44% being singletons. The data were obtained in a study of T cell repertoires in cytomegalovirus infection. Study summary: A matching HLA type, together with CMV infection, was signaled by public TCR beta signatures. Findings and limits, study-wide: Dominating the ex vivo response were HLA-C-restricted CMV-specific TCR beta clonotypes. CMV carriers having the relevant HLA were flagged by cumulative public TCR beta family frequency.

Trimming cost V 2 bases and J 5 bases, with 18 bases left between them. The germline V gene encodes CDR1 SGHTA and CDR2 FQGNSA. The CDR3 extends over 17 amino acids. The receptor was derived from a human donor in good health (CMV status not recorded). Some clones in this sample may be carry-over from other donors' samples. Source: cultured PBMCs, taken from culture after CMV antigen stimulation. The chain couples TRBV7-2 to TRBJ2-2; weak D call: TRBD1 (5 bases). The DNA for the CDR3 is TGTGCCAGCAGCTTACCCTTAGGACAAGGGGCTACCGGGGAGCTGTTTTTT. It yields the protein CASSLPLGQGATGELFF.